This TCR beta chain derives from a study of T cells after yellow fever vaccination. Study-wide points: Detected again after the booster were most primary-vaccination clones, at almost 97% CD4 and 88% CD8.

With regard to this clonotype: Its antigen is unidentified.

The CDR3 length is 15 residues. The V segment lost 5 bases and the J segment 2 bases; nucleotides outside the gene matches: 7. CDR1 and CDR2 from the germline V gene are LNHDA and SQIVND (reference sequence). TCRdb re-analysed the 5' RACE reads in MiXCR, keeping a single row per CDR3 protein. The sample yields 450,000 to 600,000 distinct CDR3 sequences, roughly 14% seen once. Sequenced material: PBMCs, taken on the day of the yellow fever booster vaccination. V and J are TRBV19 and TRBJ1-1, with TRBD1 identical over 8 bases. The receptor was isolated from a man younger than 40 who received the YFV17D yellow fever vaccine. CDR3 coding DNA: TGTGCCAGTAGTCAGACAGGGGCTTCTAACACTGAAGCTTTCTTT. Its translation: CASSQTGASNTEAFF.